The TCR beta chain described here comes from a study of Ad26.COV2.S vaccination and SARS-CoV-2 variants. Study-wide context: Into the muscle, Ad26.COV2.S was dosed once or twice, 56 days apart.

V lost 8 bases and J 13 bases, leaving 21 bases between the germline ends. This CDR3 has 14 amino acids. Germline V gene lookup returns CDR1 SNHLY and CDR2 FYNNEI. Treatment in this sample: some 20 received Ad26.COV2.S at low or high dose, single or two shots; about five received placebo; per-sample allocation not given. Specimens were obtained on day 63 following the first vaccine or placebo injection. Assay used: immunoSEQ multiplex PCR; TCRdb lists only in-frame clones, some missing. The sample carries more than 300,000 clones, more than 70% recorded once. Specimen: peripheral blood, collected in a trial of Ad26.COV2.S vaccine versus placebo. The sequence was collected from a person between 18 and 65 years old who received the Ad26.COV2.S COVID-19 vaccine or a placebo. The chain combines TRBV2 with TRBJ1-6, with D perhaps matching TRBD1 (5 bases). The DNA of the CDR3 is TGTGCCAGCGGGCCGGGCGCCAGGGCCCGGCCCCTCCACTTT. Amino acid sequence: CASGPGARARPLHF.